Below are 24 T cell receptor beta chains sequenced from a single sample in a study of cytomegalovirus exposure and HLA in healthy donors. PCR employed 60 Vbeta and 13 Jbeta primers. Generated by immunoSEQ multiplex PCR, the TCRdb table keeps only in-frame clones and is missing some. The sample contains nearly 110,000 clones, more than 65% of which appear only once. Sequences were obtained from PBMCs. The receptors were gathered from a man aged 25 to 40 in good health and CMV-seronegative.

This clone was detected only once. The chain uses TRBV6-5 and TRBJ2-7, with TRBD1 identical over 10 bases. CDR1 MNHEY and CDR2 SVGAGI come from the germline V gene. The CDR3 is made up of 16 amino acids. V shed 0 bases and J 3 bases; nucleotides not matched to a gene: 5. CDR3 bases: TGTGCCAGCAGTTACTCGAGGACAGGGGGTAACTACGAGCAGTACTTC. It translates to CASSYSRTGGNYEQYF.

The chain links TRBV30 to TRBJ1-2, with 8 positions matching TRBD1. CDR3 length: 15 residues. From germline, CDR1 is GTSNPN and CDR2 SVGIG (reference sequence). V was pared by 3 bases and J by 7 bases, with 13 bases of the junction left unmatched. The CDR3 protein is CAWRSLGQGYGGYTF. DNA for the CDR3: TGTGCCTGGAGGTCCCTTGGACAGGGCTACGGTGGCTACACCTTC.

J is TRBJ2-3 and V is TRBV25-1, with a tentative D call TRBD1 (5 bases). This CDR3 has 15 residues. Looked up from germline, CDR1 is MGHDK and CDR2 is SYGVNS. The V end lost 1 base, the J end lost 4 bases, and 12 bases lay between the germline ends. The CDR3 loop reads CASSESVRAADTQYF. CDR3 sequence (DNA): TGTGCCAGCAGTGAATCAGTCAGGGCGGCAGATACGCAGTATTTT.

V and J are TRBV7-9 and TRBJ2-7, with unresolved D. The CDR3 totals 12 residues. Germline CDR1 reads SEHNR; CDR2 reads FQNEAQ (reference sequence). V was clipped by 5 bases and J by 0 bases, with 5 bases between them. The CDR3, as DNA: TGTGCCAGCAGCCCGGTCTCCTACGAGCAGTACTTC. Amino acid sequence: CASSPVSYEQYF.

The genes are TRBV7-9 and TRBJ2-3; TRBD2 might be the D (6 bases). This CDR3 contains 14 residues. Germline V gene lookup returns CDR1 SEHNR and CDR2 FQNEAQ (reference sequence). Trimming pared 2 bases from V and 5 bases from J, leaving 11 bases between. The CDR3 sequence: CASSLTSHLDTQYF. Here the CDR3 DNA reads TGTGCCAGCAGCTTAACTAGCCACCTAGATACGCAGTATTTT.

The chain links TRBV19 to TRBJ1-5; no clear D gene. The CDR3 is 12 amino acids. V lost 5 bases and J 9 bases, leaving 11 bases between the germline ends. CDR1 LNHDA and CDR2 SQIVND come from the germline V gene (reference sequence). The CDR3 region is CASSPPGRPQHF. In DNA form, the CDR3 reads TGTGCCAGTAGTCCACCGGGTAGGCCCCAGCATTTT.

The J gene is TRBJ2-7, the V gene TRBV29-1; 9 bases fit TRBD1. CDR3 size: 13 residues. V trimming: 1 base; J trimming: 4 bases; junction bases outside the gene matches: 2. Germline CDR1 reads SQVTM; CDR2 reads ANQGSEA. Written as DNA, the CDR3 is TGCAGCGTTGAAGTGGACAGGGGATACGAGCAGTACTTC. Translated: CSVEVDRGYEQYF.

The V and J genes are TRBV10-1 and TRBJ2-7, with D possibly TRBD2 on 6 matching bases. Per the germline V gene, CDR1 is WNHNN and CDR2 is SYGVQD (reference sequence). V shed 0 bases and J shed 6 bases, with 9 bases lying between them. The CDR3 totals 13 residues. CDR3 bases: TGCGCCAGCAGTGAGTCGGGACTCGGCGAGCAGTACTTC. Translating gives CASSESGLGEQYF.

The table lists this clone with a count of one. The chain has TRBV7-2 and TRBJ1-5; D is undetermined. CDR1 is SGHTA, CDR2 FQGNSA, per germline. Trimming took 1 base from V and 7 from J, leaving 5 bases between them. CDR3 length: 12 residues. The chain's CDR3 is CASSLGEQPQHF. The DNA for the CDR3 is TGTGCCAGCAGCTTAGGGGAGCAGCCCCAGCATTTT.

The V and J genes are TRBV10-3 and TRBJ2-1; 11 bases agree with TRBD2. Trimming took 3 bases from V and 10 from J; bases not matched to a gene: 17. Germline V lookup: CDR1 ENHRY, CDR2 SYGVKD. The CDR3 is 18 amino acids. The CDR3 nucleotides read TGTGCCATCAGTGACAACCCCTTGTTTAGCGGGGGGGCCAAAGAGCAGTTCTTC. Its protein is CAISDNPLFSGGAKEQFF.

The gene calls are TRBV9 and TRBJ2-7; 7 bases match TRBD2. Germline V gives CDR1 SGDLS, CDR2 YYNGEE. The CDR3 length is 13 residues. The V gene end was trimmed by 6 bases and the J gene end by 4 bases; junction bases not matched to a gene: 7. CDR3 sequence (DNA): TGTGCCAGCAATGAAGCGGGACTGTACGAGCAGTACTTC. Its protein product is CASNEAGLYEQYF.

The chain recombines TRBV13 with TRBJ2-3; D not resolved. Looked up from germline, CDR1 is PRHDT and CDR2 is FYEKMQ (reference sequence). This CDR3 comprises 12 residues. The V gene lost 1 base and the J gene lost 6 bases, with 5 bases spanning the gap. The CDR3 nucleotides read TGTGCCAGCAGCTTAGAACGGGATACGCAGTATTTT. It specifies CASSLERDTQYF.

V is TRBV7-3 and J is TRBJ2-1; 9 nucleotides match TRBD2. This CDR3 is built from 16 residues. Germline CDR1 SGHTA, CDR2 FQGTGA. With V trimmed by 0 bases and J by 9 bases, 9 bases remained unmatched. The CDR3 nucleotides are TGTGCCAGCAGCTTAACGAGAGCGGGAGGTGGTTCTGAGCAGTTCTTC. Protein: CASSLTRAGGGSEQFF.

The chain has TRBV28 and TRBJ2-7, with a possible D match to TRBD1 (6 bases). This CDR3 has 13 residues. Trimming pared 11 bases from V and 3 bases from J, leaving 17 bases between. Germline CDR1 and CDR2: MDHEN and SYDVKM. The chain's CDR3 is CAATSGTHYEQYF. The CDR3 coding sequence is TGTGCCGCCACTTCCGGGACACACTACGAGCAGTACTTC.

A word on this clone: This sample includes further DNA sequences coding for the same CDR3. The CDR3 coding sequence is TGCGCCAGCAGGCAGCCGGGACAGGCCACGACGAGGGAAAAACTGTTTTTT. Protein product: CASRQPGQATTREKLFF. This sequence joins TRBV4-1 and TRBJ1-4; TRBD1 matches at 8 bases. V lost 6 bases, J lost 8 bases, and 17 bases stayed unmatched. CDR1 and CDR2 from the germline V gene are MGHRA and YSYEKL. CDR3 size: 17 residues.

The V call is TRBV4-1, the J call TRBJ2-5; 8 bases match TRBD2. The CDR3 sequence is 15 residues long. Germline lookup yields CDR1 MGHRA and CDR2 YSYEKL. Trimming took 3 bases from V and 5 from J; bases not matched to a gene: 8. The CDR3 nucleotides read TGCGCCAGCAGCCAGGTGGGACTAGTCTTTGAGACCCAGTACTTC. It encodes CASSQVGLVFETQYF.

CDR3 sequence reads: CASSVDVYSNQPQHF. The CDR3 nucleotides read TGTGCCAGCAGCGTAGACGTCTATAGCAATCAGCCCCAGCATTTT. This chain uses TRBV9 with TRBJ1-5, with D hard to call. The V end lost 0 bases, the J end lost 0 bases, and 7 bases lay between the germline ends. CDR1 is SGDLS, CDR2 YYNGEE, per germline. CDR3 size: 15 residues.

This chain links TRBV6-1 with TRBJ2-1; 7 bases map to TRBD1. This CDR3 contains 13 residues. J was trimmed by 8 bases and V by 6 bases; bases with no gene match: 7. Germline-derived CDR1 and CDR2 are MNHNS and SASEGT. CDR3 nucleotides: TGTGCCAGCAGCCTGACAGGGCTCCATGAGCAGTTCTTC. Encoded protein: CASSLTGLHEQFF.

This chain uses TRBV5-1 with TRBJ2-7; D unresolved. CDR1 and CDR2 (germline): SGHRS, YFSETQ. V was pared by 4 bases and J by 0 bases, with 11 bases between. The CDR3 contains 14 residues. In nucleotides, the CDR3 is TGCGCCAGCAGCGTACTGACGGGCTCCTACGAGCAGTACTTC. It yields the protein CASSVLTGSYEQYF.

In the case of this clone: A much larger clone differs by one base, so this may be a read error. The V and J genes are TRBV2 and TRBJ1-5; perhaps TRBD1 as D (6 bases). The germline V gene has CDR1 SNHLY and CDR2 FYNNEI. V gave up 5 bases and J gave up 0 bases, with 8 bases separating them. The CDR3 extends over 14 amino acids. The CDR3 protein is CASSTGYSNQPQHF. For the CDR3, the DNA is TGTGCCAGCAGTACAGGGTATAGCAATCAGCCCCAGCATTTT. Full variable domain (rest looked up from reference TRBV2 and TRBJ1-5): EPEVTQTPSHQVTQMGQEVILRCVPISNHLYFYWYRQILGQKVEFLVSFYNNEISEKSEIFDDQFSVERPDGSNFTLKIRSTKLEDSAMYFCASSTGYSNQPQHFGDGTRLSIL.

The genes are TRBV27 and TRBJ2-5; unclear D gene. The germline CDR1 and CDR2 sequences are MNHEY and SMNVEV (reference sequence). Trimming left V 8 bases short and J 2 bases short, with 15 bases between. The CDR3 loop spans 14 amino acids. The CDR3 sequence: CASGKKGGQETQYF. The CDR3 DNA reads TGTGCCAGCGGAAAGAAAGGCGGACAAGAGACCCAGTACTTC.

The chain carries TRBV6-5 and TRBJ1-2; 12 bases map to TRBD1. Germline trimming cut 6 bases from V and 5 bases from J; bases unmatched to any gene: 4. The CDR3 runs to 14 residues. Per germline, CDR1 MNHEY and CDR2 SVGAGI. CDR3 sequence (DNA): TGTGCCAGCAGGGGGACAGGGGGCCTATATGGCTACACCTTC. Translated, it gives CASRGTGGLYGYTF.

Of note for this clone: The junction and the germline gene differ at one end; a read error may be behind it. The J gene is TRBJ2-3, the V gene TRBV7-7; 12 bases match TRBD2. This CDR3 spans 15 amino acids. Germline V gene lookup returns CDR1 SSHAT and CDR2 FNYEAQ (reference sequence). CDR3 region: CASSTGLAGADTQYF. CDR3 in DNA: TGTGCTAGCAGCACGGGACTAGCGGGTGCAGATACGCAGTATTTT.

V and J are TRBV25-1 and TRBJ2-5; 7 bases are shared with TRBD1. CDR3 length equals 14 residues. Germline V CDR1 and CDR2: MGHDK, SYGVNS. J gave up 4 bases and V 8 bases, and 10 bases lay outside the gene matches. The CDR3 DNA follows: TGTGCCAGCCGGGGACAGCTGAATAGAGAGACCCAGTACTTC. As protein: CASRGQLNRETQYF.